One T cell receptor (beta chain) is described in this entry. This entry is derived from a study of CD8+CD57+ T cells in acquired aplastic anemia. Germline V lookup: CDR1 SGHTA, CDR2 FQGNSA. V lost 5 bases to trimming and J lost 4 bases, with 20 bases between them. CDR3 size: 16 residues. Genomic DNA served as template for TCR beta VDJ and CDR3 profiling. One entry per CDR3 protein, called by TCRdb with MiXCR from the reads. The table lists approximately 380,000 distinct CDR3 sequences, about two thirds of them singletons, with 4% in the top ten. The sequence derives from a human donor in good health, serving as a control. Material: sorted CD4+, CD8+, or CD8+CD57+ T cells (not recorded which) from PBMCs. The chain employs TRBV7-2 and TRBJ1-2; D remains unclear. DNA for the CDR3: TGTGCCAGCAGCCCACAAGATAGTGGAGTAGGCTATGGCTACACCTTC. This translates into CASSPQDSGVGYGYTF.